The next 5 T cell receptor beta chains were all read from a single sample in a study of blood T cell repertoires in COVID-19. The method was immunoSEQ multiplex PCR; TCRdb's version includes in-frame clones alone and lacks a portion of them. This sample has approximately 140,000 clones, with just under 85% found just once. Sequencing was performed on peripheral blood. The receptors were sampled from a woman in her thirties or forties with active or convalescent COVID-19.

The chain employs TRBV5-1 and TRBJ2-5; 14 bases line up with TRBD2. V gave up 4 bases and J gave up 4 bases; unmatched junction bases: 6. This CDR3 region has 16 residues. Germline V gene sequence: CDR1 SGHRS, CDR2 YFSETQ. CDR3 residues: CASSPGTSGGLETQYF. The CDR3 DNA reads TGCGCCAGCAGCCCGGGGACTAGCGGGGGTTTAGAGACCCAGTACTTC.

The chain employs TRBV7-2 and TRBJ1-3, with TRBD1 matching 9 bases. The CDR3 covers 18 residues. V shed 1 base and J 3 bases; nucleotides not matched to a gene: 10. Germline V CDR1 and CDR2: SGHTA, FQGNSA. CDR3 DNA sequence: TGTGCCAGCAGCTTAGGGGACAGGGTTGGGGCTCGTGGAAACACCATATATTTT. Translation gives CASSLGDRVGARGNTIYF.

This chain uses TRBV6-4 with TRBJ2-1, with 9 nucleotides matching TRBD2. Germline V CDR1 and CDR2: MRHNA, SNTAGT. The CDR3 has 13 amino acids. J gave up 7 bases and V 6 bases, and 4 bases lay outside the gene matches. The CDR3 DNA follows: TGTGCCAGCAGCCCTAGCGGGGTTAATGAGCAGTTCTTC. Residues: CASSPSGVNEQFF.

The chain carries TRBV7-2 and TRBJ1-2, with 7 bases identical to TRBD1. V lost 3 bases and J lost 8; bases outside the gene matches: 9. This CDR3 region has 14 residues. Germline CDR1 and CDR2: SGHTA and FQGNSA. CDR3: CASSFRQGGGGYTF. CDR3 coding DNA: TGTGCCAGCAGCTTTCGACAGGGAGGTGGAGGCTACACCTTC.

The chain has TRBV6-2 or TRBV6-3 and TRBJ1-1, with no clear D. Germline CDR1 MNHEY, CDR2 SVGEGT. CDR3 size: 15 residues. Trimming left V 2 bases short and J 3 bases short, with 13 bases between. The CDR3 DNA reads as TGTGCCAGCAGTTACGGCGGGTTAGAGTACACTGAAGCTTTCTTT. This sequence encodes CASSYGGLEYTEAFF.